This entry describes one T cell receptor (beta chain). What it binds is unknown. These data come from a study of OX40 agonist ivuxolimab in advanced cancers. Broader study findings: The study found among the lowest clonal expansion in partial responders at 0.1-3.0 mg/kg.

Produced via immunoSEQ multiplex PCR; TCRdb's table is partial and in-frame only. The sample comprises about 73,000 clones, about 81% of which are singletons, and just under 2.5% rests with the top ten. The sample consisted of CD4+ or CD8+ T cells sorted from blood, taken in a trial of the OX40 agonist ivuxolimab. The clonotype was recovered from an adult with an advanced solid tumor such as melanoma, head and neck, liver or kidney cancer.

In DNA form, the CDR3 reads TGTGCCAGGCCAACGGTGGGGGGGGCCGCCGGGGAGCTGTTTTTT. Translation: CARPTVGGAAGELFF. The chain employs TRBV6-6 and TRBJ2-2; maybe TRBD2 (7 bases). Per the germline V gene, CDR1 is MNHNY and CDR2 is SVGAGI (reference sequence). V lost 9 bases and J lost 6, with 20 bases in between. The CDR3 spans 15 residues.